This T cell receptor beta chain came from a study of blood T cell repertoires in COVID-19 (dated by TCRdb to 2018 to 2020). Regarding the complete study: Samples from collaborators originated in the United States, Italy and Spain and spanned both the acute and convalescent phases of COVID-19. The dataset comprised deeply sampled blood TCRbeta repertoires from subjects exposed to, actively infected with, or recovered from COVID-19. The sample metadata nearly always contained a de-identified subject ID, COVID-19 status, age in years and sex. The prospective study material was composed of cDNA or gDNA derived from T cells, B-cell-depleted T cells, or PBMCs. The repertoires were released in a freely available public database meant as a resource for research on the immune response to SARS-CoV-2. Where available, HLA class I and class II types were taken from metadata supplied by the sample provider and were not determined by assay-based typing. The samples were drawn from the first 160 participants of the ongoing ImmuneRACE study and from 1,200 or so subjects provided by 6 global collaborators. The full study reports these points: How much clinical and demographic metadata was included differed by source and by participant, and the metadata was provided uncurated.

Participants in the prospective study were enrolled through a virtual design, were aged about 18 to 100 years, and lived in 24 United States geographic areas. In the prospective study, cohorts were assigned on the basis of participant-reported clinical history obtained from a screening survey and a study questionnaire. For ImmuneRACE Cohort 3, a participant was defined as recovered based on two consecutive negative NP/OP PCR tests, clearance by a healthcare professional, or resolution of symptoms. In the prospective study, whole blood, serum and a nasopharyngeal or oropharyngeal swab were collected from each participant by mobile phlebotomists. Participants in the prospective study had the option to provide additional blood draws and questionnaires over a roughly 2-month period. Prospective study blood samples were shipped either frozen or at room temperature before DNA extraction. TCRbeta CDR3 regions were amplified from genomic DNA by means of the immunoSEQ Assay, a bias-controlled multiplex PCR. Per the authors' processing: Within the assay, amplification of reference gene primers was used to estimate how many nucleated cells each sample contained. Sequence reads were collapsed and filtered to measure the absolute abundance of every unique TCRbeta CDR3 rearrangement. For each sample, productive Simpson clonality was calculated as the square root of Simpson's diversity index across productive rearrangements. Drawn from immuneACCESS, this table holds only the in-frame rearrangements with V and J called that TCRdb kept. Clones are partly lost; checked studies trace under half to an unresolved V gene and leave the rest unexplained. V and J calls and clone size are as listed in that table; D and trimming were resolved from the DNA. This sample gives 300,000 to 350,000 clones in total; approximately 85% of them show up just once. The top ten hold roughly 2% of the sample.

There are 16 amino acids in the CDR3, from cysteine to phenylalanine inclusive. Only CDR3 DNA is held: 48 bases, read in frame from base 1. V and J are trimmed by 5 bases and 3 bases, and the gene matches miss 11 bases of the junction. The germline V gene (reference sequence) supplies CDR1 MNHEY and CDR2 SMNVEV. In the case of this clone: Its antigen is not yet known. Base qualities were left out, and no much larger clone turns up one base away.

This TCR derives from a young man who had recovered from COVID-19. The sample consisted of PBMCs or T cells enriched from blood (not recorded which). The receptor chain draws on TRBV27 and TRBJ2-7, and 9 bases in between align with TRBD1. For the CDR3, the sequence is CASSPGTGLGFYEQYF. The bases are TGTGCCAGCAGTCCTGGGACAGGGTTGGGGTTCTACGAGCAGTACTTC.